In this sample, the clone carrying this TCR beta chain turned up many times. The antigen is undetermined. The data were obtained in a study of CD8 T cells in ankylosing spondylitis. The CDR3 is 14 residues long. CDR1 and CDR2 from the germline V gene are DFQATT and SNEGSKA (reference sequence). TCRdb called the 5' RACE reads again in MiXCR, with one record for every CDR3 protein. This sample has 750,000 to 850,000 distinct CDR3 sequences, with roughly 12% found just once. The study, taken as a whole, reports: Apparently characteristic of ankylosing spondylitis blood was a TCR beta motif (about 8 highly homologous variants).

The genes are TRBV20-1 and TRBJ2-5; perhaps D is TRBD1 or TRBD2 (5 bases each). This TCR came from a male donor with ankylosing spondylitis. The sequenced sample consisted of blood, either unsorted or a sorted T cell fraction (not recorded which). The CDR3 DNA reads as TGCTTCCCAATGGGTCTGGGGGTCCAAGAGACCCAGTACTTC. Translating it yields CFPMGLGVQETQYF.